This is a list of T cell receptor beta chains from one sample in a study of shared clonotypes between healthy human individuals. Using immunoSEQ multiplex PCR, the repertoire was profiled, and TCRdb retains in-frame clones only, with some absent. The table records 2 million to 2.5 million clones, approximately 93% of them present only once. Sample: naive CD4+ T cells from PBMCs. The receptors come from a man aged 18 to 29 in good health. Some clones in this sample may be carry-over from other donors' samples. CDR3s include the opening cysteine and the closing phenylalanine or tryptophan. Each record gives: D gene, J gene, clone size, V gene, CDR3 protein, CDR3 DNA. A D gene is named only where the DNA matches it firmly. Size values are once, few and many counts, or a class for expanded clones, and some rows have none.

>TRBD2|TRBJ2-1|NA|TRBV4-3
CASSQDPWRGEQGQFF
TGCGCCAGCAGCCAAGATCCGTGGCGGGGGGAACAAGGGCAGTTCTTC
>NA|TRBJ2-3|NA|TRBV10-1
CASSENEGVNTQYF
TGCGCCAGCAGTGAGAACGAAGGGGTGAATACGCAGTATTTT
>NA|TRBJ2-2|once|TRBV7-8
CASSFPDNRQAANTGELFF
TGTGCCAGCAGCTTCCCCGACAATCGACAGGCGGCGAACACCGGGGAGCTGTTTTTT
>TRBD2|TRBJ2-1|NA|TRBV18
CASSPRWTSGRSSNEQFF
TGTGCCAGCTCACCCCGATGGACTAGCGGGAGATCCAGTAATGAGCAGTTCTTC
>TRBD2|TRBJ2-7|NA|TRBV6-1
CASSSTRTSGRGYF
TGTGCCAGCAGCTCAACCAGGACTAGCGGGAGGGGGTACTTC
>TRBD1|TRBJ1-5|NA|TRBV2
CASRWTGASQPQHF
TGTGCCAGCCGATGGACAGGGGCAAGTCAGCCCCAGCATTTT
>TRBD1|TRBJ2-6|NA|TRBV28
CASSNRGLGANVLTF
TGTGCCAGCAGTAACAGGGGGCTAGGGGCCAACGTCCTGACTTTC
>TRBD1|TRBJ2-7|NA|TRBV30
CAWSVLGRTGQREQYF
TGTGCCTGGAGTGTACTGGGGCGGACAGGGCAACGCGAGCAGTACTTC
>TRBD1|TRBJ1-3|few|TRBV2
CASTYDRVVGNTIYF
TGTGCCAGCACCTACGACAGGGTAGTGGGAAACACCATATATTTT
>NA|TRBJ2-1|NA|TRBV20-1
CSASPGNEQFF
TGCAGTGCTTCCCCGGGGAATGAGCAGTTCTTC
>NA|TRBJ2-1|NA|TRBV15
CATSRDPSDEQFF
TGTGCCACCAGCAGAGATCCAAGTGATGAGCAGTTCTTC
>NA|TRBJ2-5|NA|TRBV7-2
CASSLSGWGETQYF
TGTGCCAGCAGCTTATCAGGATGGGGGGAGACCCAGTACTTC
>NA|TRBJ2-7|NA|TRBV7-2
CASSLASGRTSYEQYF
TGTGCCAGCAGCTTAGCGTCGGGACGGACCTCCTACGAGCAGTACTTC
>NA|TRBJ1-5|NA|TRBV18
CASSPSGGIPNQPQHF
TGTGCCAGCTCACCAAGCGGGGGGATCCCTAATCAGCCCCAGCATTTT
>NA|TRBJ1-5|NA|TRBV5-5
CASSFYSGVDQPQHF
TGTGCCAGCAGCTTCTATTCGGGGGTTGATCAGCCCCAGCATTTT
>TRBD2|TRBJ2-5|NA|TRBV6-5
CATQGREARGTQYF
TGTGCCACCCAAGGTCGGGAGGCGCGGGGGACCCAGTACTTC
>TRBD1|TRBJ2-6|NA|TRBV7-2
CASSLDRFSGANVLTF
TGTGCCAGCAGCCTGGACAGGTTCTCTGGGGCCAACGTCCTGACTTTC
>NA|TRBJ1-3|NA|TRBV6-4
CASSDSRTAEGNTIYF
TGTGCCAGCAGTGACTCGAGGACAGCCGAAGGAAACACCATATATTTT
>TRBD1|TRBJ1-5|once|TRBV2
CASSGQGHQPQHF
TGTGCCAGCAGTGGACAGGGCCATCAGCCCCAGCATTTT
>TRBD1|TRBJ2-5|NA|TRBV7-8
CASSLGGTGTQETQYF
TGTGCCAGCAGCTTGGGAGGGACAGGGACACAAGAGACCCAGTACTTC
>NA|TRBJ2-7|NA|TRBV21-1
CASSKRARVRDEQYF
TGTGCCAGCAGCAAACGGGCTAGAGTGAGAGACGAGCAGTACTTC
>NA|TRBJ2-1|NA|TRBV11-2
CASSFASHRENEQFF
TGTGCCAGCAGCTTTGCTAGCCACCGGGAGAATGAGCAGTTCTTC
>NA|TRBJ2-2|NA|TRBV2
CASSRSWGRGTGELFF
TGTGCCAGCAGTCGGTCTTGGGGGCGCGGGACCGGGGAGCTGTTTTTT
>NA|TRBJ1-2|NA|TRBV6-6
CASSPDRSARGYTF
TGTGCCAGCAGCCCCGACCGATCCGCCCGGGGCTACACCTTC
>NA|TRBJ1-1|NA|TRBV7-3
CASSFTLNTEAFF
TGTGCCAGCAGCTTCACCTTGAACACTGAAGCTTTCTTT
>NA|TRBJ2-3|NA|TRBV6-1
CASSVKRVDTDTQYF
TGTGCCAGCAGTGTCAAGCGGGTAGACACAGATACGCAGTATTTT
>NA|TRBJ2-2|NA|TRBV5-1
CASSSAAAGELFF
TGCGCCAGCAGCTCTGCAGCGGCCGGGGAGCTGTTTTTT
>NA|TRBJ1-2|NA|TRBV28
CATPGEGRSYGYTF
TGTGCCACCCCGGGGGAGGGCAGGAGCTATGGCTACACCTTC
>NA|TRBJ1-5|NA|TRBV19
CASSDGSLGNQPQHF
TGTGCCAGTTCCGACGGATCATTGGGCAATCAGCCCCAGCATTTT
>NA|TRBJ2-2|NA|TRBV6-6
CASSSPYGELFF
TGTGCCAGCAGCTCCCCCTACGGGGAGCTGTTTTTT
>NA|TRBJ1-4|NA|TRBV27
CASRARANEKLFF
TGTGCCAGCAGGGCCAGGGCTAATGAAAAACTGTTTTTT
>NA|TRBJ1-2|NA|TRBV28
CASSLYPEGRGYTF
TGTGCCAGCAGTTTATATCCCGAGGGTAGGGGCTACACCTTC